Listed below are T cell receptor beta chains from one sample, sequenced in a study of regulatory T cells in long-lasting Graves disease. TCRdb itself ran the multiplex PCR reads through MiXCR, one entry per CDR3 protein. Of more than 300,000 distinct CDR3 sequences in the sample, about 10% are singletons; the top ten hold over 15%. This same sample was also part of a study on T cells in Graves' hyperthyroidism and ophthalmopathy.

This specimen consisted of peripheral blood mononuclear cells (PBMCs), obtained at new diagnosis, from a patient treated with antithyroid drugs. Source of these receptors: a woman under 30 with Graves disease. The CDR3 runs from the conserved cysteine through the conserved F or W. D genes are given only for firm matches. The size field is filled for only some rows; it gives once, few, many or a size class.

v_gene	abundance	d_gene	j_gene	CDR3aa	CDR3nt
TRBV15	-	-	TRBJ1-3	CATSRDRGPGNTIYF	TGTGCCACCAGCAGAGATCGGGGTCCTGGAAACACCATATATTTT
TRBV6-1	few	-	TRBJ2-7	CASSPDRGPGFYEQYF	TGTGCCAGCAGTCCGGATAGGGGTCCAGGGTTCTACGAGCAGTACTTC
TRBV6-1	many	-	TRBJ1-2	CASRSPPFSYTF	TGTGCCAGCAGATCCCCACCGTTTAGCTACACCTTC
TRBV3-1	many	TRBD1	TRBJ2-1	CASSLGQGDSYNEQFF	TGTGCCAGCAGCCTGGGACAGGGGGACTCCTACAATGAGCAGTTCTTC
TRBV7-6	many	TRBD1	TRBJ2-7	CASLDSPDRETYEQYF	TGTGCCAGCCTTGATTCCCCGGACAGGGAGACCTACGAGCAGTACTTC
TRBV12-3/TRBV12-4	-	-	TRBJ2-4	CASSSPWGGLAKNIQYF	TGTGCCAGCAGTTCCCCGTGGGGGGGGCTAGCCAAAAACATTCAGTACTTC
TRBV28	many	-	TRBJ2-2	CASSLGSQNTGELFF	TGTGCCAGCAGTTTGGGCAGTCAGAACACCGGGGAGCTGTTTTTT
TRBV29-1	few	TRBD1	TRBJ2-7	CSVESTGGNYEQYF	TGCAGCGTTGAATCGACAGGGGGGAACTACGAGCAGTACTTC
TRBV7-2	few	-	TRBJ1-5	CASSPMGGDQPQHF	TGTGCCAGCAGCCCGATGGGGGGAGATCAGCCCCAGCATTTT
TRBV20-1	many	TRBD2	TRBJ2-3	CSATRGGLGDTQYF	TGCAGTGCCACCCGGGGGGGCCTTGGAGATACGCAGTATTTT
TRBV6-1	-	TRBD1	TRBJ1-5	CASSWTGGQPQHF	TGTGCCAGCAGCTGGACAGGGGGTCAGCCCCAGCATTTT
TRBV7-9	-	-	TRBJ2-2	CASSFSQGAGELFF	TGTGCCAGCAGCTTTTCGCAGGGCGCCGGGGAGCTGTTTTTT
TRBV6-1	few	-	TRBJ2-5	CASSQLAVETQYF	TGTGCCAGCAGTCAGCTAGCTGTCGAGACCCAGTACTTC
TRBV2	many	TRBD1	TRBJ1-2	CARERSGGIISGYTF	TGTGCCAGGGAACGGTCAGGGGGCATTATAAGTGGCTACACCTTC
TRBV2	-	-	TRBJ1-2	CASSPTLTGGYGYTF	TGTGCCAGCAGCCCCACTCTGACAGGCGGATATGGCTACACCTTC
TRBV10-1	many	-	TRBJ2-7	CASSRNMFFGYEQYF	TGCGCCAGCAGCCGAAACATGTTCTTTGGCTACGAGCAGTACTTC
TRBV28	many	-	TRBJ1-1	CASTWGTATSFF	TGTGCCAGCACCTGGGGGACTGCCACATCTTTCTTT
TRBV20-1	many	-	TRBJ1-6	CSARTGWSDSPLHF	TGCAGTGCTAGGACAGGATGGAGCGATTCACCCCTCCACTTT
TRBV4-3	-	-	TRBJ1-4	CASSQDSGAPNEKLFF	TGCGCCAGCAGCCAAGACTCCGGGGCGCCTAATGAAAAACTGTTTTTT
TRBV30	many	TRBD2	TRBJ2-1	CAWSELAVYNEQFF	TGTGCCTGGAGCGAGCTAGCGGTATACAATGAGCAGTTCTTC
TRBV12-3/TRBV12-4	many	-	TRBJ1-1	CASSLNTGNTEAFF	TGTGCCAGCAGTTTGAACACAGGGAACACTGAAGCTTTCTTT
TRBV10-3	many	TRBD2	TRBJ2-5	CAISEGLAGRETQYF	TGTGCCATCAGTGAGGGTCTAGCGGGAAGGGAGACCCAGTACTTC
TRBV5-6	few	-	TRBJ2-1	CASSWYAAFYNEQFF	TGTGCCAGCAGCTGGTACGCGGCGTTTTACAATGAGCAGTTCTTC
TRBV6-5	many	-	TRBJ1-5	CASSYSGQKLNNQPQHF	TGTGCCAGCAGTTACTCGGGTCAGAAACTTAACAATCAGCCCCAGCATTTT
TRBV10-3	many	-	TRBJ1-1	CAISVGAGPNTEAFF	TGTGCCATCAGTGTTGGAGCTGGTCCGAACACTGAAGCTTTCTTT
TRBV12-5	many	TRBD2	TRBJ2-5	CASDAGGVLWQETQYF	TGTGCTAGTGACGCGGGGGGCGTCCTTTGGCAGGAGACCCAGTACTTC
TRBV7-2	many	-	TRBJ1-6	CASSYRTDYNSPLHF	TGTGCCAGCAGCTATAGGACGGATTATAATTCACCCCTCCACTTT
TRBV7-8	many	TRBD2	TRBJ2-5	CASSRNPSGTETQYF	TGTGCCAGCAGCCGAAACCCTAGCGGGACGGAGACCCAGTACTTC
TRBV7-2	many	TRBD2	TRBJ2-5	CASSPRLAGGKETQYF	TGTGCCAGCAGCCCCCGACTAGCGGGGGGTAAGGAGACCCAGTACTTC
TRBV5-1	many	-	TRBJ1-2	CASSDPGNYGYTF	TGCGCCAGCAGCGACCCGGGGAACTATGGCTACACCTTC
TRBV20-1	many	TRBD1	TRBJ1-1	CSAPRQGGTEAFF	TGCAGTGCACCCAGGCAGGGGGGCACTGAAGCTTTCTTT
TRBV4-3	-	TRBD2	TRBJ2-5	CASSQSTSGVQETQYF	TGCGCCAGCAGCCAGTCCACTAGCGGGGTCCAAGAGACCCAGTACTTC
TRBV7-9	many	-	TRBJ1-2	CASSPGRFYGYTF	TGTGCCAGCAGCCCCGGGAGATTCTATGGCTACACCTTC
TRBV10-3	-	-	TRBJ1-3	CAIKAYSGNTIYF	TGTGCCATCAAGGCTTACTCTGGAAACACCATATATTTT
TRBV24-1	few	-	TRBJ2-2	CATSDLAGTPNTGELFF	TGTGCCACCAGTGATTTGGCCGGGACTCCGAACACCGGGGAGCTGTTTTTT
TRBV29-1	few	-	TRBJ1-1	CSVLRGSEAFF	TGCAGCGTTCTGAGAGGATCTGAAGCTTTCTTT
TRBV20-1	few	-	TRBJ1-3	CSAKRQGIILDGNTIYF	TGCAGTGCTAAACGTCAGGGGATTATTTTAGATGGAAACACCATATATTTT
TRBV20-1	many	-	TRBJ2-7	CSAIQQPTYEQYF	TGCAGTGCTATCCAACAGCCAACTTACGAGCAGTACTTC
TRBV4-1	many	TRBD1	TRBJ2-5	CASSQDGTGGSGETQYF	TGCGCCAGCAGCCAAGACGGGACAGGGGGTTCGGGGGAGACCCAGTACTTC
TRBV13	-	-	TRBJ2-1	CASSFRDSYNEQFF	TGTGCCAGCAGCTTTCGCGACTCCTACAATGAGCAGTTCTTC
TRBV20-1	few	TRBD2	TRBJ2-2	CSAVQPGLAGTPANTGELFF	TGCAGTGCGGTTCAACCGGGACTAGCGGGGACTCCCGCGAACACCGGGGAGCTGTTTTTT
TRBV6-1	-	-	TRBJ2-3	CASTTLRGIGDTQYF	TGTGCCAGCACCACCCTCCGGGGGATTGGAGATACGCAGTATTTT
TRBV19	-	TRBD2	TRBJ2-5	CASSKLAGALGETQYF	TGTGCCAGTAGTAAACTAGCGGGGGCATTAGGGGAGACCCAGTACTTC
TRBV2	many	-	TRBJ2-5	CASNADTQETQYF	TGTGCCAGCAATGCCGATACTCAAGAGACCCAGTACTTC
TRBV24-1	-	TRBD1	TRBJ2-2	CATSDRGQGTGELFF	TGTGCCACCAGTGACAGAGGACAGGGCACCGGGGAGCTGTTTTTT
TRBV2	many	-	TRBJ2-7	CASSEVVGANEQYF	TGTGCCAGCAGTGAGGTGGTGGGGGCCAACGAGCAGTACTTC
TRBV6-2/TRBV6-3	many	-	TRBJ2-1	CASSSPHRSSYNEQFF	TGTGCCAGCAGTTCCCCTCACCGGAGCTCCTACAATGAGCAGTTCTTC
TRBV3-1	many	TRBD2	TRBJ2-5	CASSQSLGLANSQETQYF	TGTGCCAGCAGCCAGTCGCTAGGACTAGCGAACTCTCAAGAGACCCAGTACTTC
TRBV5-1	-	TRBD2	TRBJ2-2	CASSPWWTSGYTGELFF	TGCGCCAGCAGCCCCTGGTGGACTAGCGGATACACCGGGGAGCTGTTTTTT
TRBV7-2	few	TRBD1	TRBJ1-2	CASSNTQGAEGGYTF	TGTGCCAGCAGCAACACACAGGGGGCGGAGGGTGGCTACACCTTC
TRBV7-2	few	TRBD2	TRBJ2-4	CASSPLAGGPLAKNIQYF	TGTGCCAGCTCTCCACTAGCGGGGGGTCCACTAGCCAAAAACATTCAGTACTTC
TRBV6-2/TRBV6-3	many	-	TRBJ2-1	CASSSPSLLGFDEQFF	TGTGCCAGCAGTTCCCCCAGCCTCCTGGGATTCGATGAGCAGTTCTTC